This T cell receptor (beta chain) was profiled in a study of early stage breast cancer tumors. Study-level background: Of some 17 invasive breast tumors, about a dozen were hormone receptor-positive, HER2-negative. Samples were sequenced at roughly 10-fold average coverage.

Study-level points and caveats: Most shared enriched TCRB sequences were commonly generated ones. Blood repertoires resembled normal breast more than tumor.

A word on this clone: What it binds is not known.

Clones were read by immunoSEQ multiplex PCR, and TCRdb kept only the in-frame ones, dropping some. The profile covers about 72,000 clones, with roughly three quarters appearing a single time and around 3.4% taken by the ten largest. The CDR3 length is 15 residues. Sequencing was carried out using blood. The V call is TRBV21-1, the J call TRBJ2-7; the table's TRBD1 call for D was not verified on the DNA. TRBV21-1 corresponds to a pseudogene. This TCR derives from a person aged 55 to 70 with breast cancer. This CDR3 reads CASSKGGQGAHEQYF. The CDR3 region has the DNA TGTGCCAGCAGCAAGGGGGGACAGGGGGCCCACGAGCAGTACTTC.